This T cell receptor (beta chain) came from a study of T cells after yellow fever vaccination. Study-wide results and caveats: Some clonotypes were seen in both the CD4 and the CD8 compartments. These made up a small share and likely arose from convergent recombination.

This clonotype was seen ten or more times. What it recognizes is unknown. TCRdb redid the calling of the 5' RACE reads with MiXCR, one entry per CDR3 protein. Of roughly 68,000 distinct CDR3 sequences in the sample, under 8% were seen once. This specimen consisted of CD8+ T cells sorted from PBMCs, obtained around 45 days after the first yellow fever vaccination. This clonotype was obtained from a man aged 18 to 29 who received the YFV17D yellow fever vaccine.

The CDR3 DNA is TGTGCCAGCAGCCGCAGGGGGAGCGGGGCTAACGATGAGCAGTTCTTC. Protein product: CASSRRGSGANDEQFF. The chain joins TRBV7-9 to TRBJ2-1, with D possibly being TRBD1 or TRBD2 (7 bases each). With 5 bases removed from V and 8 bases from J, the gap between germline ends came to 22 bases. Germline CDR1 SEHNR, CDR2 FQNEAQ (reference sequence). This CDR3 has 16 residues.